This TCR beta chain emerged from a study of T cell responses to AZD1222 COVID-19 vaccine. Note on this clone: Antigen: not known.

The CDR3 has 15 amino acids. Germline assignment: CDR1 MNHEY and CDR2 SMNVEV (reference sequence). V dropped 2 bases and J dropped 0 bases, with 9 bases sitting between them. Assay: immunoSEQ multiplex PCR; the TCRdb copy retains only in-frame clones and omits some. This table has tens of thousands of clones, about 93% appearing once. Study findings and constraints: Sampling captured repertoires only after the peak T cell response. Clonal diversity was possibly underestimated, and white British individuals and females predominated among donors.

Specimen: peripheral blood, collected 28 days after the second dose of the MenACWY control vaccine. The chain is built from TRBV27 and TRBJ2-3; D is ambiguous. This TCR was recovered from an adult who received the MenACWY meningococcal vaccine as a control. CDR3 coding DNA: TGTGCCAGCAGTTTAGGGTGGGCTAGCACAGATACGCAGTATTTT. It yields the protein CASSLGWASTDTQYF.